Listed below are T cell receptor beta chains from one sample, sequenced in a study of T-cell memory formation after mild COVID-19. In TCRdb, the 5' RACE reads were re-called with MiXCR into one record per CDR3 protein. This table holds approximately 400,000 distinct CDR3 sequences, about 24% found once. Sequencing input: PBMCs or a T cell subset sorted from them (not recorded which). These receptors were collected from an adult woman who had mild COVID-19 (a few samples of this study predate the infection). Cell type and time point are not known. Both conserved end residues are part of each CDR3. The D gene is left open where the match is weak. Clone sizes are given selectively: once, few, many, or a class where the clone is expanded.

J	size	D	V	CDR3	DNA
TRBJ2-1	few	-	TRBV19	CASSFNSYNEQFF	TGTGCCAGTTCATTCAACTCCTACAATGAGCAGTTCTTC
TRBJ2-2	few	-	TRBV18	CASRTPGTGELFF	TGTGCCAGCCGCACGCCTGGGACCGGGGAGCTGTTTTTT
TRBJ2-3	-	TRBD2	TRBV30	CAWSVGLAGASTDTQYF	TGTGCCTGGAGTGTGGGACTAGCGGGGGCTAGCACAGATACGCAGTATTTT
TRBJ2-3	few	TRBD1	TRBV29-1	CSVGGTGGRTDTQYF	TGCAGCGTTGGAGGGACAGGGGGTCGAACAGATACGCAGTATTTT
TRBJ2-1	-	TRBD2	TRBV5-1	CASSSLAGAEIEQFF	TGCGCCAGCAGCTCCCTAGCGGGGGCCGAGATTGAGCAGTTCTTC
TRBJ1-1	few	-	TRBV5-1	CASSKLGGNTEAFF	TGCGCCAGCAGCAAACTGGGAGGGAACACTGAAGCTTTCTTT
TRBJ2-7	-	TRBD1	TRBV5-6	CASSVTGEQYF	TGTGCCAGCAGCGTGACAGGGGAGCAGTACTTC
TRBJ1-1	few	-	TRBV7-6	CASSSVRGRTEAFF	TGTGCCAGCAGTTCCGTAAGGGGACGGACTGAAGCTTTCTTT
TRBJ1-5	few	TRBD1	TRBV15	CATSRDRGNQPQHF	TGTGCCACCAGCAGGGACAGGGGCAATCAGCCCCAGCATTTT
TRBJ2-7	-	TRBD1	TRBV2	CASRLTGGNHEQYF	TGTGCCAGCCGGCTAACAGGGGGCAACCACGAGCAGTACTTC
TRBJ1-6	-	TRBD1	TRBV7-9	CASSLVRDRGLNSPLHF	TGTGCCAGCAGCTTAGTTCGGGACAGGGGGCTGAATTCACCCCTCCACTTT
TRBJ1-2	-	-	TRBV4-1	CASSQDENRNYGYTF	TGCGCCAGCAGCCAAGATGAAAACAGAAACTATGGCTACACCTTC
TRBJ1-2	once	-	TRBV7-9	CASSSLSGRPTWGGYTF	TGTGCCAGCAGCTCACTGAGTGGGCGGCCTACCTGGGGTGGCTACACCTTC
TRBJ1-5	-	-	TRBV19	CASSIDRAQPQHF	TGTGCCAGTAGTATAGACAGGGCTCAGCCCCAGCATTTT
TRBJ2-1	few	TRBD2	TRBV7-9	CASSLALAGNEQFF	TGTGCCAGCAGCTTAGCCCTAGCGGGAAATGAGCAGTTCTTC
TRBJ2-5	few	-	TRBV5-5	CASSQGGVERTQYF	TGTGCCAGCAGCCAAGGAGGGGTGGAGAGGACCCAGTACTTC
TRBJ1-2	-	-	TRBV6-1	CASSEWQGGGYTF	TGTGCCAGCAGTGAGTGGCAGGGAGGAGGCTACACCTTC
TRBJ1-1	-	-	TRBV19	CASRNRAGDVAFF	TGTGCCAGTAGGAACAGGGCTGGAGACGTAGCTTTCTTT
TRBJ1-2	few	-	TRBV4-1	CASSRDINYGYTF	TGCGCCAGCAGCCGGGACATAAACTATGGCTACACCTTC
TRBJ2-2	once	-	TRBV4-1	CASSRGTPFTGELFF	TGCGCCAGCAGCCGCGGGACTCCGTTTACCGGGGAGCTGTTTTTT
TRBJ2-2	-	-	TRBV5-1	CASSLTPLERSGELFF	TGCGCCAGCAGCTTGACCCCACTAGAGCGTTCCGGGGAGCTGTTTTTT
TRBJ1-2	many	-	TRBV29-1	CSVEDLHQGGYTF	TGCAGCGTTGAAGATCTTCACCAGGGAGGCTACACCTTC
TRBJ2-1	-	-	TRBV30	CAWSLTSTYNEQFF	TGTGCCTGGAGTTTGACTAGTACCTACAATGAGCAGTTCTTC
TRBJ1-5	few	TRBD1	TRBV7-8	CASSLGGTGRQPQHF	TGTGCCAGCAGCTTAGGAGGGACAGGGAGGCAGCCCCAGCATTTT
TRBJ2-7	-	-	TRBV13	CASSPSSHEQYF	TGTGCCAGCAGCCCTAGCTCTCACGAGCAGTACTTC
TRBJ2-3	few	TRBD1	TRBV12-3/TRBV12-4	CASNPLGGDTQYF	TGTGCCAGCAATCCTCTAGGGGGCGATACGCAGTATTTT
TRBJ1-2	-	-	TRBV20-1	CSARSYGYTF	TGCAGTGCTAGAAGCTATGGCTACACCTTC
TRBJ1-1	few	TRBD1	TRBV5-6	CASSFPDRGTEAFF	TGTGCCAGCAGCTTTCCGGACAGGGGAACTGAAGCTTTCTTT
TRBJ2-7	-	-	TRBV4-1	CASSRAGIYEQYF	TGCGCCAGCAGTCGCGCGGGGATCTACGAGCAGTACTTC
TRBJ1-1	many	-	TRBV19	CACARASTEAFF	TGTGCCTGCGCCAGGGCATCCACTGAAGCTTTCTTT
TRBJ1-1	-	-	TRBV12-3/TRBV12-4	CASHSQGSTEAFF	TGTGCCAGTCATTCTCAGGGTAGTACTGAAGCTTTCTTT
TRBJ2-7	-	-	TRBV2	CASSGAGTYEQYF	TGTGCCAGCAGTGGGGCAGGCACCTACGAGCAGTACTTC
TRBJ2-7	few	TRBD2	TRBV7-2	CASSLGVAGGLASYEQYF	TGTGCCAGCAGCTTAGGCGTAGCGGGGGGGCTGGCTTCCTACGAGCAGTACTTC
TRBJ1-2	-	-	TRBV3-1	CASSQEMDSPNYGYTF	TGTGCCAGCAGCCAAGAGATGGACAGTCCCAACTATGGCTACACCTTC
TRBJ1-3	-	-	TRBV7-2	CASSSNRAGNTIYF	TGTGCCAGCAGCTCGAACAGGGCTGGAAACACCATATATTTT
TRBJ2-7	many	-	TRBV12-3/TRBV12-4	CASSLTPYEQYF	TGTGCCAGCAGTTTAACTCCCTACGAGCAGTACTTC
TRBJ2-1	-	-	TRBV3-1	CASSHDDRYNEQFF	TGTGCCAGCAGCCATGATGACAGATACAATGAGCAGTTCTTC
TRBJ1-2	-	-	TRBV9	CASSSPEGYYGYTF	TGTGCCAGCAGCTCCCCTGAGGGGTACTATGGCTACACCTTC
TRBJ2-7	many	-	TRBV7-9	CASSLVGAYYEQYF	TGTGCCAGCAGCTTAGTTGGAGCCTACTACGAGCAGTACTTC
TRBJ2-1	few	-	TRBV6-2/TRBV6-3	CASSYRRSGQNNEQFF	TGTGCCAGCAGTTACCGAAGGTCGGGACAAAACAATGAGCAGTTCTTC